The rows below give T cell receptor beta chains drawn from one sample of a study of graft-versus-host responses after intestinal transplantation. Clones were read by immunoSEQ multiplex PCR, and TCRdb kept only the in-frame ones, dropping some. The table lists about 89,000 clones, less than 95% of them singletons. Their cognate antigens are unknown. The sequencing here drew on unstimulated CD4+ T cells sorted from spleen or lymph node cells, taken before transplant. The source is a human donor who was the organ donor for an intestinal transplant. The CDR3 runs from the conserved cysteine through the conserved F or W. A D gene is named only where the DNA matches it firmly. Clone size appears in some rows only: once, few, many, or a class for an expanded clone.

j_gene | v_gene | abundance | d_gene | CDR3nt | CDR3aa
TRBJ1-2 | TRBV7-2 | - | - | TGTGCCAGCAGCTTAGCCGGGGCACCTAACTATGGCTACACCTTC | CASSLAGAPNYGYTF
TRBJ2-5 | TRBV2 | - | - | TGTGCCAGCAGTCTAACAGGATTGGAGACCCAGTACTTC | CASSLTGLETQYF
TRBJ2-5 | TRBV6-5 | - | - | TGTGCCAGCAGTTACGGGGGGACCCAAGAGACCCAGTACTTC | CASSYGGTQETQYF
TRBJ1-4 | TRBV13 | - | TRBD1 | TGTGCCAGCAGCCTAACGTACGGGACAGGGTTGGGTGAAAAACTGTTTTTT | CASSLTYGTGLGEKLFF
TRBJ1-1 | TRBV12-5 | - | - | TGTGCTAGTGGTTTGGAGACTGAAGCTTTCTTT | CASGLETEAFF
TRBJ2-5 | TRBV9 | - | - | TGTGCCAGCAGCGTAGCTGGGGAAGAGACCCAGTACTTC | CASSVAGEETQYF
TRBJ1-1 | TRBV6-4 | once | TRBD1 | TGTGCCAGCAGGGACAGGGTCGGGAACACTGAAGCTTTCTTT | CASRDRVGNTEAFF
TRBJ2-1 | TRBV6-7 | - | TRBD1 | TGTGCCAGCAGTTACTCGAGGACAGGGGGCTACAATGAGCAGTTCTTC | CASSYSRTGGYNEQFF
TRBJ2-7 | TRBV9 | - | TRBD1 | TGTGCCAGCAGCGTAGGACAGGGGTGGTCCTACGAGCAGTACTTC | CASSVGQGWSYEQYF
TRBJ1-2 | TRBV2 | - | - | TGTGCCAGCTTCGCCCAAACAGGGTTCTATGGCTACACCTTC | CASFAQTGFYGYTF